The 30 T cell receptor beta chains below come from one sample, sequenced in a study of human thymus T cells. Assay: immunoSEQ multiplex PCR; the TCRdb copy retains only in-frame clones and omits some. The sample has 46,000 or so clones; 95% are singletons. Sequencing input: blood. The source of these receptors is a girl under three years old with a congenital heart defect but otherwise immunologically healthy.

The V and J genes are TRBV5-4 and TRBJ1-4; 8 bases are shared with TRBD1. The CDR3 extends over 15 amino acids. J gave up 11 bases and V 5 bases, and 14 bases lay outside the gene matches. CDR1 SGHNT and CDR2 YYREEE come from the germline V gene (reference sequence). CDR3 in amino acids: CASSGGQGPGMKLFF. Here the CDR3 DNA reads TGTGCCAGCAGTGGTGGACAGGGCCCAGGGATGAAACTGTTTTTT. The variable domain in full, with the rest retrieved from reference TRBV5-4 and TRBJ1-4, is ETGVTQSPTHLIKTRGQQVTLRCSSQSGHNTVSWYQQALGQGPQFIFQYYREEENGRGNFPPRFSGLQFPNYSSELNVNALELDDSALYLCASSGGQGPGMKLFFGSGTQLSVL.

The rearrangement joins TRBV5-1 to TRBJ2-5, with D unresolved. Germline-derived CDR1 and CDR2 are SGHRS and YFSETQ. The V gene lost 0 bases and the J gene lost 3 bases, with 6 bases spanning the gap. The CDR3 runs to 13 residues. CDR3 DNA sequence: TGCGCCAGCAGCTTGGAGTCGGAAGAGACCCAGTACTTC. The encoded protein is CASSLESEETQYF.

DNA for the CDR3: TGTGCCAGCAGCTTAGCGCCTAGCGGGAGGGGCACAGATACGCAGTATTTT. Translated, it gives CASSLAPSGRGTDTQYF. This sequence joins TRBV7-2 and TRBJ2-3; 12 positions agree with TRBD2. V was pared by 0 bases and J by 1 base, with 2 bases of the junction left unmatched. This CDR3 contains 17 residues. The germline V gene has CDR1 SGHTA and CDR2 FQGNSA.

The rearrangement joins TRBV19 to TRBJ2-3; 9 bases agree with TRBD1. CDR3 length: 17 residues. With 2 bases clipped from V and 2 bases from J, the junction kept 8 bases outside the gene matches. Germline loops: CDR1 LNHDA, CDR2 SQIVND (reference sequence). CDR3 in DNA: TGTGCCAGTAGTATAAAAGGGGGACAGGGCCCCACAGATACGCAGTATTTT. Its translation: CASSIKGGQGPTDTQYF.

This clone was detected once. The chain joins TRBV5-6 to TRBJ2-5; 10 nucleotides line up with TRBD2. The CDR3 consists of 14 residues. V dropped 7 bases and J dropped 5; count of bases not matched to a gene: 8. Germline V gene lookup returns CDR1 SGHDT and CDR2 YYEEEE. CDR3 DNA sequence: TGTGCCAGCGAGGGGCTAGCGGGAGCGGAGACCCAGTACTTC. Translating it yields CASEGLAGAETQYF. Full variable domain (missing parts from reference TRBV5-6 and TRBJ2-5): DAGVTQSPTHLIKTRGQQVTLRCSPKSGHDTVSWYQQALGQGPQFIFQYYEEEERQRGNFPDRFSGHQFPNYSSELNVNALLLGDSALYLCASEGLAGAETQYFGPGTRLLVL.

In its sample, this clone was seen once. The DNA for the CDR3 is TGTGCCAGCAGTTACGCCGGGACAAGGGAGACCCAGTACTTC. Its protein is CASSYAGTRETQYF. The rearrangement uses TRBV6-5 and TRBJ2-5; perhaps TRBD1 as D (6 bases). Germline V gene sequence: CDR1 MNHEY, CDR2 SVGAGI. CDR3 length: 14 amino acids. Trimming removed 2 bases at V and 5 bases at J, with 12 bases between.

The V gene is TRBV7-9, the J gene TRBJ2-7, with 9 nucleotides matching TRBD1. Trimming cost V 1 base and J 4 bases; bases outside gene matches: 5. The CDR3 runs to 15 residues. Germline CDR1 reads SEHNR; CDR2 reads FQNEAQ (reference sequence). The CDR3 reads CASSLGGTGIYEQYF. CDR3 DNA: TGTGCCAGCAGCTTAGGGGGGACAGGGATTTACGAGCAGTACTTC. Full variable domain (outside the CDR3, taken from reference TRBV7-9 and TRBJ2-7): DTGVSQNPRHKITKRGQNVTFRCDPISEHNRLYWYRQTLGQGPEFLTYFQNEAQLEKSRLLSDRFSAERPKGSFSTLEIQRTEQGDSAMYLCASSLGGTGIYEQYFGPGTRLTVT.

The chain recombines TRBV5-1 with TRBJ2-1; D uncertain. The CDR3 is made up of 13 amino acids. Trimming took 0 bases from V and 4 from J, leaving 5 bases between them. Germline-derived CDR1 and CDR2 are SGHRS and YFSETQ. The CDR3 loop reads CASSLAPYNEQFF. For the CDR3, the DNA is TGCGCCAGCAGCTTGGCTCCGTACAATGAGCAGTTCTTC.

This chain connects TRBV7-6 to TRBJ2-3, with 8 positions matching TRBD2. Trimming took 3 bases from V and 1 from J; bases not matched to a gene: 6. Germline assignment: CDR1 SGHVS and CDR2 FNYEAQ. This CDR3 comprises 16 residues. The CDR3 here is CASSFRSTSGTDTQYF. CDR3 nucleotides: TGTGCCAGCAGCTTTCGTTCGACTAGCGGCACAGATACGCAGTATTTT.

V is TRBV12-2 and J is TRBJ2-5. TRBV12-2 counts as a pseudogene. The CDR3 totals 15 residues. In nucleotides, the CDR3 is TGTGCAAGTCGCCCTGGTTGGAAAGTCCAAGAGACCCAGTACTTC. Its translation: CASRPGWKVQETQYF.

The gene calls are TRBV14 and TRBJ2-7; D gene ambiguous. Germline V lookup: CDR1 SGHDN, CDR2 FVKESK. CDR3 length equals 12 residues. Deletions cut 1 base from V and 3 bases from J, with 4 bases between. CDR3 region: CASSQGLYEQYF. The CDR3 DNA reads TGTGCCAGCAGCCAAGGACTCTACGAGCAGTACTTC.

This clone was seen once. J is TRBJ2-4 and V is TRBV30; 14 bases are shared with TRBD2. V was pared by 2 bases and J by 0 bases, with 3 bases of the junction left unmatched. This CDR3 has 17 amino acids. In germline, CDR1 is GTSNPN, CDR2 SVGIG (reference sequence). CDR3 nucleotides: TGTGCCTGGAGTCGGACTAGCGGGAGGCTAGCCAAAAACATTCAGTACTTC. Residues: CAWSRTSGRLAKNIQYF.

The chain combines TRBV28 with TRBJ2-7, with D maybe TRBD2 (5 bases). The germline gives CDR1 MDHEN, CDR2 SYDVKM. The CDR3 contains 12 residues. With 8 bases removed from V and 2 bases from J, the gap between germline ends came to 10 bases. CDR3 sequence reads: CASGREAYEQYF. As DNA, the CDR3 is TGTGCCAGCGGACGGGAAGCCTACGAGCAGTACTTC.

The chain joins TRBV5-4 to TRBJ1-3, with D uncertain. V was shortened by 7 bases and J by 0 bases, with 14 bases between the two germline ends. In germline, CDR1 is SGHNT, CDR2 YYREEE (reference sequence). The CDR3 length is 15 residues. The CDR3 DNA follows: TGTGCCAGCCATTACGGACCGAGCTCTGGAAACACCATATATTTT. It is translated as CASHYGPSSGNTIYF.

This chain links TRBV6-1 with TRBJ2-7, with D maybe TRBD2 (5 bases). The CDR3 is 15 amino acids. V lost 4 bases and J lost 2, with 15 bases in between. Germline assignment: CDR1 MNHNS and CDR2 SASEGT. The CDR3 is CASSALLSGAYEQYF. As DNA, the CDR3 is TGTGCCAGCAGTGCCCTGCTAAGCGGAGCCTACGAGCAGTACTTC.

The chain uses TRBV14 and TRBJ1-2, with a tentative D call TRBD1 (6 bases). CDR1 and CDR2 (germline): SGHDN, FVKESK. V was trimmed by 8 bases and J by 7 bases, leaving 32 bases between them. CDR3 length: 18 amino acids. The CDR3 protein is CASHPQGYGQPHEGGYTF. CDR3 DNA: TGTGCCAGCCATCCCCAAGGTTACGGACAGCCGCACGAGGGTGGCTACACCTTC.

The count of this clone is one. The rearrangement joins TRBV11-2 to TRBJ1-5; 8 nucleotides line up with TRBD1. Trimming at V came to 5 bases and at J to 6 bases, leaving 12 bases not matched to a gene. The CDR3 consists of 16 residues. In germline, CDR1 is SGHAT, CDR2 FQNNGV. The CDR3 sequence is CASSAYPDRGGQPQHF. The CDR3 bases are TGTGCCAGCAGCGCATACCCTGACAGGGGTGGTCAGCCCCAGCATTTT.

V usage is TRBV11-2 and J usage is TRBJ1-1, with no clear D. Germline V gene sequence: CDR1 SGHAT, CDR2 FQNNGV. V was pared by 2 bases and J by 5 bases, with 15 bases between. The CDR3 runs to 15 residues. CDR3 protein: CASSLRSAPETEAFF. The CDR3 region has the DNA TGTGCCAGCAGCTTAAGGTCCGCCCCGGAGACTGAAGCTTTCTTT.

This sequence joins TRBV28 and TRBJ2-3; D remains ambiguous. V lost 3 bases, J lost 2 bases, and 9 bases lay in between. The length of the CDR3 is 14 residues. Germline values: CDR1 MDHEN, CDR2 SYDVKM. CDR3 amino acids: CASSFNHLTDTQYF. The CDR3 DNA reads as TGTGCCAGCAGTTTTAATCACCTCACAGATACGCAGTATTTT.

The rearrangement uses TRBV6-6 and TRBJ2-3, with a weak D call TRBD2 (5 bases). This CDR3 region has 14 residues. Germline loops: CDR1 MNHNY, CDR2 SVGAGI (reference sequence). Trimming took 5 bases from V and 3 from J, leaving 12 bases between them. CDR3 bases: TGTGCCAGCAGTGGAGGAATAAGGACAGATACGCAGTATTTT. Translation: CASSGGIRTDTQYF.

DNA of the CDR3: TGTGCCAGCAGTTACGAGACTAGGAACACCGGGGAGCTGTTTTTT. Amino acids: CASSYETRNTGELFF. J is TRBJ2-2 and V is TRBV6-5; possibly TRBD2 for D (6 bases). V lost 2 bases and J lost 1, with 8 bases in between. This CDR3 spans 15 amino acids. Germline CDR1 reads MNHEY; CDR2 reads SVGAGI.

The chain couples TRBV19 to TRBJ1-2; the match to TRBD1 covers 10 bases. CDR3 length: 14 residues. CDR1 LNHDA and CDR2 SQIVND come from the germline V gene (reference sequence). V lost 5 bases to trimming and J lost 2 bases; unmatched junction nucleotides: 2. The CDR3 here is CASSRTGGNYGYTF. The CDR3 nucleotides read TGTGCCAGTAGTCGGACAGGGGGAAACTATGGCTACACCTTC.

The V gene is TRBV5-4, the J gene TRBJ2-4; 7 bases are shared with TRBD2. The germline gives CDR1 SGHNT, CDR2 YYREEE (reference sequence). CDR3 length equals 16 residues. V dropped 0 bases and J dropped 0; count of bases not matched to a gene: 3. DNA for the CDR3: TGTGCCAGCAGCTTGGCGGTAGCGGGAGCCAAAAACATTCAGTACTTC. Protein: CASSLAVAGAKNIQYF.

J is TRBJ1-2 and V is TRBV18; D gene unclear. The V gene lost 0 bases and the J gene lost 5 bases, with 13 bases spanning the gap. The CDR3 covers 15 residues. Germline CDR1 KGHSH, CDR2 LQKENI. The DNA of the CDR3 is TGTGCCAGCTCACCACCAACAGTTCCGACGTATGGCTACACCTTC. Encoded protein: CASSPPTVPTYGYTF.

The chain recombines TRBV2 with TRBJ2-1; D call uncertain. The CDR3 contains 17 residues. V lost 2 bases to trimming and J lost 0 bases, with 14 bases between them. Looked up from germline, CDR1 is SNHLY and CDR2 is FYNNEI. The CDR3 reads CASSEWATGSSYNEQFF. In DNA form, the CDR3 reads TGTGCCAGCAGTGAATGGGCGACTGGCAGCTCCTACAATGAGCAGTTCTTC.

The chain carries TRBV7-2 and TRBJ2-6; D is unresolved. There are 16 residues in the CDR3. V was cut by 5 bases and J by 4 bases, with 15 bases left in between. Germline CDR1 and CDR2: SGHTA and FQGNSA. The CDR3 protein is CASSPVWARGANVLTF. The CDR3 DNA is TGTGCCAGCAGCCCCGTTTGGGCGCGCGGGGCCAACGTCCTGACTTTC.

The chain recombines TRBV2 with TRBJ2-7; the D gene is possibly TRBD1 (6 bases). V lost 6 bases, J lost 4 bases, and 19 bases lay in between. Germline-derived CDR1 and CDR2 are SNHLY and FYNNEI. This CDR3 has 15 amino acids. The CDR3 bases are TGTGCCAGCAGAGGGGGTGCTAGCCCTTATTACGAGCAGTACTTC. It translates to CASRGGASPYYEQYF. Drawing the rest from reference TRBV2 and TRBJ2-7, the complete variable domain is EPEVTQTPSHQVTQMGQEVILRCVPISNHLYFYWYRQILGQKVEFLVSFYNNEISEKSEIFDDQFSVERPDGSNFTLKIRSTKLEDSAMYFCASRGGASPYYEQYFGPGTRLTVT.

V is TRBV5-6 and J is TRBJ1-4; 8 bases align to TRBD1. In germline, CDR1 is SGHDT, CDR2 YYEEEE. The CDR3 runs to 14 residues. After removal of 3 bases from V and 11 bases from J, the junction contained 9 bases not matched to a gene. The CDR3 spells CASSSGQGLLKLFF. CDR3 coding DNA: TGTGCCAGCAGCTCCGGACAGGGTCTGTTGAAACTGTTTTTT.

This sequence joins TRBV21-1 and TRBJ2-3; the D segment call TRBD2 is taken from the table without a DNA check. TRBV21-1 is shown as a pseudogene. This CDR3 is built from 14 residues. As DNA, the CDR3 is TGTGCCAGCAGCAAGCCGGCTGGAGCAGATACGCAGTATTTT. It codes for CASSKPAGADTQYF.

The J gene is TRBJ2-1, the V gene TRBV5-1; 10 positions match TRBD2. After removal of 0 bases from V and 8 bases from J, the junction contained 11 bases not matched to a gene. In germline, CDR1 is SGHRS, CDR2 YFSETQ. The length of the CDR3 is 17 residues. The CDR3 is CASSLGKSGRAKYEQFF. The CDR3 bases are TGCGCCAGCAGCTTGGGAAAGAGCGGGAGGGCCAAGTATGAGCAGTTCTTC. Supplemented by reference TRBV5-1 and TRBJ2-1, the full variable domain reads KAGVTQTPRYLIKTRGQQVTLSCSPISGHRSVSWYQQTPGQGLQFLFEYFSETQRNKGNFPGRFSGRQFSNSRSEMNVSTLELGDSALYLCASSLGKSGRAKYEQFFGPGTRLTVL.